The clone carrying this T cell receptor (beta chain) was found a few times. Germline V gives CDR1 MNHGY, CDR2 SAAAGT. V lost 10 bases and J lost 0; bases outside the gene matches: 7. The CDR3 extends over 14 amino acids. The data derive from a study of CDR3 diversity in severe acne. One entry per CDR3 protein results from TCRdb running MiXCR on the PCR reads. Among about 97,000 distinct CDR3 sequences listed, under 60% were seen once. The receptor comes from a male donor with acne. The rearrangement uses TRBV6-8 and TRBJ2-3; TRBD2 aligns across 7 bases. Material: blood. The CDR3 coding sequence is TGTGCCACGGAGGGAGGGGAGAGCACAGATACGCAGTATTTT. Translation gives CATEGGESTDTQYF.